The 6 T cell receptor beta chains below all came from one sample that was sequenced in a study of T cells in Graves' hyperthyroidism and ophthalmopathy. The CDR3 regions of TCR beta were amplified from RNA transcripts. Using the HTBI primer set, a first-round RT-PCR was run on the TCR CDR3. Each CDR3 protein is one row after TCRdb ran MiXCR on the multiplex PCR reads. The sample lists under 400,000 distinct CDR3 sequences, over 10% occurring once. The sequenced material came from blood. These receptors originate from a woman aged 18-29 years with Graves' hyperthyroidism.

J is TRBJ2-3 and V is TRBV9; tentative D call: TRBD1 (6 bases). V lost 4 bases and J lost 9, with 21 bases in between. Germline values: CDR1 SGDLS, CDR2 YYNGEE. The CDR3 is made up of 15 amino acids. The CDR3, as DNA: TGTGCCAGCAGCCCAGGGGAAAGCCAGGGTTTCACGCAGTATTTT. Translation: CASSPGESQGFTQYF. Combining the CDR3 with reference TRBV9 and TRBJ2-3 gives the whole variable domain DSGVTQTPKHLITATGQRVTLRCSPRSGDLSVYWYQQSLDQGLQFLIQYYNGEERAKGNILERFSAQQFPDLHSELNLSSLELGDSALYFCASSPGESQGFTQYFGPGTRLTVL.

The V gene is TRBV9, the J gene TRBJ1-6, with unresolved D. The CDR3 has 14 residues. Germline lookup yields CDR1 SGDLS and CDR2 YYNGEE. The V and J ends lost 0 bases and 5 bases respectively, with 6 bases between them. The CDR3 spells CASSVEGDNSPLHF. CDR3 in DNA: TGTGCCAGCAGCGTAGAAGGAGATAATTCACCCCTCCACTTT.

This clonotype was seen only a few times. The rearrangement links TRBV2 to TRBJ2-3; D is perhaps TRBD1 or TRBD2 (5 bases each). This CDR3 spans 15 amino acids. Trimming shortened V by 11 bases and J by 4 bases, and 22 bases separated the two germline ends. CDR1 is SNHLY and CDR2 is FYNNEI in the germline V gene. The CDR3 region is CAAADQGPSADTQYF. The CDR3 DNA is TGTGCCGCAGCCGACCAGGGACCGAGCGCAGATACGCAGTATTTT.

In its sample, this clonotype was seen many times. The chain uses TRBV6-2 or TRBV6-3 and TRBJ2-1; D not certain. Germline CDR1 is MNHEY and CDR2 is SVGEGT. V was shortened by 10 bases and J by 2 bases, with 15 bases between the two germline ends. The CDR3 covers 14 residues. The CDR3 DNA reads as TGTGCCACTCATCGCAGAGGAACCTACAATGAGCAGTTCTTC. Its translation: CATHRRGTYNEQFF.

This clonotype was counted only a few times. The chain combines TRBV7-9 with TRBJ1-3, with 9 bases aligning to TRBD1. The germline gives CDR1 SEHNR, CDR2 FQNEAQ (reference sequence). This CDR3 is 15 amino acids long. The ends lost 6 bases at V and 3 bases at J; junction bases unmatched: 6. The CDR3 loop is CASRQQGAFGNTIYF. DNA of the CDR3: TGTGCCAGCAGGCAACAGGGGGCTTTTGGAAACACCATATATTTT.

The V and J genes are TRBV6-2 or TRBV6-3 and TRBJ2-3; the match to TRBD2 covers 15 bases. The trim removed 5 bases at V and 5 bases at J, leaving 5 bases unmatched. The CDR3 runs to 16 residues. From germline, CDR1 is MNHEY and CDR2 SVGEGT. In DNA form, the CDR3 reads TGTGCCAGCAGTCCGTGGACTAGCGGGGGGGGAGATACGCAGTATTTT. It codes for CASSPWTSGGGDTQYF.